This TCR beta chain is from a study of sequential checkpoint blockade in melanoma. Looking at the study overall: First-line arms were nivolumab then ipilimumab, or the reverse, randomized 1:1.

Treatment indicated: randomized to nivolumab then ipilimumab (arm A) or the reverse (arm B). None of the patients previously received DNA-damaging chemotherapy. PBMC sorting kept live CD3+CD8+ cells without CD19 or CD56. The method was immunoSEQ multiplex PCR; TCRdb's version includes in-frame clones alone and lacks a portion of them. The table has 15,000 or so clones, over 65% seen once. This clone was counted a single time. This clonotype originated in a human donor with melanoma. The input for sequencing was CD8+ T cells sorted from blood (inferred from file names), taken from a patient given nivolumab and ipilimumab in sequence.

The CDR3 nucleotides are TGTGCCAGTAGTTTCGGACTAGCGCACAATGAGCAGTTCTTC. Translated, it gives CASSFGLAHNEQFF. The V call is TRBV19, the J call TRBJ2-1; 9 bases match TRBD2. Germline V gene data show CDR1 as LNHDA and CDR2 as SQIVND (reference sequence). The CDR3 spans 14 residues. With 5 bases clipped from V and 5 bases from J, the junction kept 4 bases outside the gene matches.